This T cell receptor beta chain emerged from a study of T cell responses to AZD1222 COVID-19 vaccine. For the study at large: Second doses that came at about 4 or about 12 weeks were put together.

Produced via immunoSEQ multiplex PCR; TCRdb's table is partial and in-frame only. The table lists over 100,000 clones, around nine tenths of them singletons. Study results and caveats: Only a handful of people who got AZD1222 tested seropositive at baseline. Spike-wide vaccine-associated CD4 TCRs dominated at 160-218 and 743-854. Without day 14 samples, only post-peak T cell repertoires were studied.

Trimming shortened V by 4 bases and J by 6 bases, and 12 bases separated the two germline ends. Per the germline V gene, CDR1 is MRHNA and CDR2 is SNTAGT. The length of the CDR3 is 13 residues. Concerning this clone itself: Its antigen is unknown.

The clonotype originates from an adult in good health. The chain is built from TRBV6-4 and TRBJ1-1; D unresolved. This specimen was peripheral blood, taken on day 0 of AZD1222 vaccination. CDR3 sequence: CASSVEDGAEAFF. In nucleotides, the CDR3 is TGTGCCAGCAGTGTGGAGGACGGCGCTGAAGCTTTCTTT.